These 32 T cell receptor beta chains were all obtained from the same sample, sequenced in a study of T cell responses to AZD1222 COVID-19 vaccine. Sequencing was performed with immunoSEQ multiplex PCR; in TCRdb, only in-frame clones are kept and a portion is missing. The sample holds 150,000 to 200,000 clones; about 92% are singletons and the top ten take about 2.5%. Sequencing used peripheral blood, obtained on day 0 of AZD1222 vaccination. These receptors all come from an adult in good health.

The chain has TRBV5-8 and TRBJ1-5; D gene unclear. Germline CDR1 reads SGHTS; CDR2 reads YDEGEE. CDR3 length: 14 amino acids. V lost 2 bases to trimming and J lost 0 bases, with 6 bases between them. In nucleotides, the CDR3 is TGTGCCAGCAGCTTTGGGGTTAGCAATCAGCCCCAGCATTTT. Protein sequence: CASSFGVSNQPQHF.

This clone was seen only once. This sequence joins TRBV9 and TRBJ2-1; TRBD2 matches 10 bases. V trimming: 0 bases; J trimming: 10 bases; junction bases outside the gene matches: 7. The CDR3 extends over 15 amino acids. CDR1 and CDR2 (germline): SGDLS, YYNGEE. In DNA, the CDR3 is TGTGCCAGCAGCGTAGTAAGCGGGGGGGCAGGAGAGCAGTTCTTC. Its translation is CASSVVSGGAGEQFF. The entire variable domain, with the rest obtained from reference TRBV9 and TRBJ2-1, is as follows: DSGVTQTPKHLITATGQRVTLRCSPRSGDLSVYWYQQSLDQGLQFLIQYYNGEERAKGNILERFSAQQFPDLHSELNLSSLELGDSALYFCASSVVSGGAGEQFFGPGTRLTVL.

The chain combines TRBV5-4 with TRBJ2-1; TRBD2 agrees at 10 bases. The CDR3 has 15 amino acids. Unmatched junction bases numbered 8, after V lost 3 bases and J lost 8 bases. Germline assignment: CDR1 SGHNT and CDR2 YYREEE (reference sequence). For the CDR3, the DNA is TGTGCCAGCAGCTCCCCTAGCGGGAGTGGCGATGAGCAGTTCTTC. Amino acids: CASSSPSGSGDEQFF. Full variable domain (remainder filled in from reference TRBV5-4 and TRBJ2-1): ETGVTQSPTHLIKTRGQQVTLRCSSQSGHNTVSWYQQALGQGPQFIFQYYREEENGRGNFPPRFSGLQFPNYSSELNVNALELDDSALYLCASSSPSGSGDEQFFGPGTRLTVL.

The chain carries TRBV7-9 and TRBJ1-2, with TRBD1 identical over 8 bases. Germline V gives CDR1 SEHNR, CDR2 FQNEAQ (reference sequence). This CDR3 contains 15 residues. With 0 bases clipped from V and 6 bases from J, the junction kept 6 bases outside the gene matches. This CDR3 is CASSLADRVYDGYTF. CDR3 coding DNA: TGTGCCAGCAGCTTAGCGGACAGGGTTTACGATGGCTACACCTTC.

The rearrangement uses TRBV7-2 and TRBJ2-5; the D is unclear. The CDR3 consists of 14 residues. V was shortened by 2 bases and J by 0 bases, with 7 bases between the two germline ends. In germline, CDR1 is SGHTA, CDR2 FQGNSA. This chain's CDR3 is CASSLKTYQETQYF. For the CDR3, the DNA is TGTGCCAGCAGCTTAAAAACGTACCAAGAGACCCAGTACTTC.

The J gene is TRBJ1-2, the V gene TRBV30; tentatively, D is TRBD1 (5 bases). V was shortened by 6 bases and J by 4 bases, with 15 bases between the two germline ends. From germline, CDR1 is GTSNPN and CDR2 SVGIG (reference sequence). This CDR3 is 13 amino acids long. DNA of the CDR3: TGTGCCTGTAGGGGAGCGGGTGTCTATGGCTACACCTTC. This codes for CACRGAGVYGYTF.

The gene calls are TRBV28 and TRBJ1-1, with D maybe TRBD1 (6 bases). Germline-derived CDR1 and CDR2 are MDHEN and SYDVKM. CDR3 length equals 17 residues. Trimming removed 0 bases at V and 1 base at J, with 15 bases between. The CDR3 nucleotides are TGTGCCAGCAGTTTATGGGGGGGGGCGGAACAGAACACTGAAGCTTTCTTT. It is translated as CASSLWGGAEQNTEAFF.

This clone was picked up one time. V and J are TRBV9 and TRBJ2-5, with 11 bases lining up with TRBD1. CDR1 is SGDLS, CDR2 YYNGEE, per germline. CDR3 length: 16 residues. V dropped 0 bases and J dropped 5; count of bases not matched to a gene: 6. CDR3 in DNA: TGTGCCAGCAGCGTAGCCGGACAGGGGGCGGGTGAGACCCAGTACTTC. Protein: CASSVAGQGAGETQYF.

This chain links TRBV7-2 with TRBJ2-3; D remains ambiguous. V was clipped by 4 bases and J by 5 bases, with 7 bases between them. CDR1 is SGHTA, CDR2 FQGNSA, per germline. The CDR3 loop spans 12 amino acids. The CDR3 nucleotides are TGTGCCAGCAGCTCCCCCGGAGATACGCAGTATTTT. Translated: CASSSPGDTQYF.

The chain employs TRBV25-1 and TRBJ2-1; weak D call: TRBD2 (6 bases). Deletions cut 6 bases from V and 10 bases from J, with 22 bases between. The CDR3 is made up of 15 amino acids. Germline CDR1 reads MGHDK; CDR2 reads SYGVNS. The DNA for the CDR3 is TGTGCCAGCAGGGGGCCGGGACTTGCTGAGTGGGAGCAGTTCTTC. Its protein product is CASRGPGLAEWEQFF.

This chain connects TRBV7-8 to TRBJ2-3; 9 nucleotides align to TRBD1. V lost 2 bases to trimming and J lost 8 bases; unmatched junction nucleotides: 5. This CDR3 region has 14 residues. CDR1 and CDR2 from the germline V gene are SGHVS and FQNEAQ. The CDR3 loop is CASSLNRGPGTQYF. The CDR3 DNA follows: TGTGCCAGCAGCTTAAACAGGGGGCCAGGTACGCAGTATTTT.

CDR3 DNA sequence: TGTGCCAGCAGCCCAGGACTCAACTATGGCTACACCTTC. Translation: CASSPGLNYGYTF. This rearrangement joins TRBV14 to TRBJ1-2; D ambiguous. Trimming removed 4 bases at V and 2 bases at J, with 8 bases between. The CDR3 contains 13 residues. CDR1 is SGHDN and CDR2 is FVKESK in the germline V gene.

The chain carries TRBV11-3 and TRBJ1-3, with a possible D match to TRBD1 (5 bases). CDR3 length equals 15 residues. In germline, CDR1 is SGHNT, CDR2 YENEEA. With 4 bases removed from V and 0 bases from J, the gap between germline ends came to 10 bases. CDR3: CASSSSGYSGNTIYF. For the CDR3, the DNA is TGTGCCAGCAGCTCGTCAGGGTACTCTGGAAACACCATATATTTT.

This rearrangement joins TRBV28 to TRBJ1-2; 9 nucleotides align to TRBD1. The germline CDR1 and CDR2 sequences are MDHEN and SYDVKM. The CDR3 consists of 13 residues. The V gene end was trimmed by 3 bases and the J gene end by 8 bases; junction bases not matched to a gene: 4. The CDR3, as DNA: TGTGCCAGCAGTTTCGGGACAGGGTTCGGCTACACCTTC. Its protein product is CASSFGTGFGYTF.

The CDR3 here is CAWSRQGQETQYF. In nucleotides, the CDR3 is TGTGCCTGGAGCCGACAGGGTCAAGAGACCCAGTACTTC. V usage is TRBV30 and J usage is TRBJ2-5, with 7 bases identical to TRBD1. V was pared by 3 bases and J by 2 bases, with 3 bases of the junction left unmatched. The germline V gene has CDR1 GTSNPN and CDR2 SVGIG (reference sequence). The CDR3 loop spans 13 amino acids. The entire variable domain, with the rest obtained from reference TRBV30 and TRBJ2-5, is as follows: SQTIHQWPATLVQPVGSPLSLECTVEGTSNPNLYWYRQAAGRGLQLLFYSVGIGQISSEVPQNLSASRPQDRQFILSSKKLLLSDSGFYLCAWSRQGQETQYFGPGTRLLVL.

The chain links TRBV18 to TRBJ2-3; D unresolved. CDR1 and CDR2 (germline): KGHSH, LQKENI. The CDR3 extends over 14 amino acids. V dropped 6 bases and J dropped 0 bases, with 10 bases sitting between them. The CDR3 DNA follows: TGTGCCAGCTCGGGCAGTTATAGCACAGATACGCAGTATTTT. This codes for CASSGSYSTDTQYF.

V gene TRBV6-5 combines with J gene TRBJ2-7; 10 positions match TRBD2. CDR1 and CDR2 from the germline V gene are MNHEY and SVGAGI. CDR3 length equals 15 residues. The junction had 9 bases not matched to a gene; V was cut back by 4 bases and J by 6 bases. CDR3 sequence (DNA): TGTGCCAGCAGTTGCACACCCCTAGCGGGAGTCGAGCAGTACTTC. Its protein is CASSCTPLAGVEQYF.

The CDR3 spells CASSSLGRGGNNEQFF. For the CDR3, the DNA is TGTGCCAGTAGCTCTCTGGGGCGGGGGGGAAACAATGAGCAGTTCTTC. The rearrangement uses TRBV19 and TRBJ2-1; 9 bases fit TRBD2. The V gene end was trimmed by 6 bases and the J gene end by 5 bases; junction bases not matched to a gene: 11. Per germline, CDR1 LNHDA and CDR2 SQIVND (reference sequence). The CDR3 has 16 amino acids.

V usage is TRBV10-1 and J usage is TRBJ2-3; D tentatively fits TRBD1 or TRBD2 (5 bases each). Germline V CDR1 and CDR2: WNHNN, SYGVQD (reference sequence). The germline V and J ends were trimmed by 5 bases and 2 bases, with 8 bases remaining between them. The CDR3 is made up of 13 amino acids. The CDR3 loop is CASSRDDTDTQYF. CDR3 nucleotides: TGCGCCAGCAGTAGGGACGACACAGATACGCAGTATTTT.

The CDR3 nucleotides are TGTGCCAGCAGCCAAGTTCTAAGGGGGGGCGGGGAGCTGTTTTTT. This sequence encodes CASSQVLRGGGELFF. This chain links TRBV3-1 (or the pseudogene TRBV3-2) with TRBJ2-2, with D maybe TRBD2 (7 bases). There are 15 residues in the CDR3. V lost 1 base to trimming and J lost 7 bases, with 13 bases between them. The V gene's germline CDR1 is LGHDT and CDR2 YNNKEL (reference sequence).

The rearrangement joins TRBV3-1 (or the pseudogene TRBV3-2) to TRBJ2-3; D may be TRBD2 (7 bases). CDR1 is LGHDT, CDR2 YNNKEL, per germline (reference sequence). CDR3 length equals 15 residues. Trimming took 3 bases from V and 2 from J, leaving 12 bases between them. The CDR3 coding sequence is TGTGCCAGCAGCCAGAGCGGGACAAACACAGATACGCAGTATTTT. It translates to CASSQSGTNTDTQYF.

This chain links TRBV28 with TRBJ1-3; D unresolved. This CDR3 region has 13 residues. The germline V gene has CDR1 MDHEN and CDR2 SYDVKM. Trimming took off 2 bases at V and 4 bases at J, with 6 bases between the two ends. In DNA form, the CDR3 reads TGTGCCAGCAGTTTAATATCGGGAAACACCATATATTTT. Amino acid sequence: CASSLISGNTIYF.

The chain joins TRBV4-1 to TRBJ1-2, with D perhaps TRBD1 (5 bases). The CDR3 covers 18 residues. The germline CDR1 and CDR2 sequences are MGHRA and YSYEKL. V was cut by 2 bases and J by 0 bases, with 19 bases left in between. DNA of the CDR3: TGCGCCAGCAGCCAACCTCTCACCCTCCGGACATCTAACTATGGCTACACCTTC. It codes for CASSQPLTLRTSNYGYTF.

The gene calls are TRBV15 and TRBJ2-5; TRBD1 matches at 7 bases. Germline assignment: CDR1 LNHNV and CDR2 YYDKDF (reference sequence). V dropped 0 bases and J dropped 9; count of bases not matched to a gene: 1. The CDR3 runs 12 residues. The CDR3 region is CATSREGTAQYF. CDR3 bases: TGTGCCACCAGCAGAGAAGGGACAGCCCAGTACTTC.

This chain links TRBV5-8 with TRBJ1-1; no clear D gene. Trimming took 2 bases from V and 0 from J, leaving 11 bases between them. This CDR3 has 15 residues. Germline V lookup: CDR1 SGHTS, CDR2 YDEGEE. The CDR3 bases are TGTGCCAGCAGCTTTCGTCAGGTAGTGAACACTGAAGCTTTCTTT. Protein: CASSFRQVVNTEAFF.

This clone appeared once. The J gene is TRBJ2-5, the V gene TRBV5-5, with D possibly being TRBD2 (6 bases). Looked up from germline, CDR1 is SGHKS and CDR2 is YYEKEE (reference sequence). Between the trimmed V and J ends, which lost 4 bases and 5 bases, there was a span of 15 bases. The CDR3 is 14 amino acids. CDR3 sequence (DNA): TGTGCCAGCAGCCAGGGACTCCCCCTGGAGACCCAGTACTTC. Amino acids: CASSQGLPLETQYF.

The chain carries TRBV28 and TRBJ2-7; 7 positions match TRBD1. V lost 2 bases, J lost 1 base, and 5 bases stayed unmatched. CDR3 size: 15 residues. Germline-derived CDR1 and CDR2 are MDHEN and SYDVKM. The CDR3 loop is CASSLPGDSSYEQYF. For the CDR3, the DNA is TGTGCCAGCAGTTTACCCGGGGACAGTTCCTACGAGCAGTACTTC.

The chain joins TRBV7-8 to TRBJ1-1; tentatively, D is TRBD1 (5 bases). CDR1 SGHVS and CDR2 FQNEAQ come from the germline V gene. The CDR3 consists of 14 residues. V was pared by 1 base and J by 10 bases, with 16 bases between. The CDR3 protein is CASSLVGGVSGAFF. The CDR3, as DNA: TGTGCCAGCAGCTTAGTTGGGGGTGTATCCGGAGCTTTCTTT. Full variable domain (missing parts from reference TRBV7-8 and TRBJ1-1): GAGVSQSPRYKVAKRGQDVALRCDPISGHVSLFWYQQALGQGPEFLTYFQNEAQLDKSGLPSDRFFAERPEGSVSTLKIQRTQQEDSAVYLCASSLVGGVSGAFFGQGTRLTVV.

The rearrangement links TRBV12-3 or TRBV12-4 to TRBJ1-2; D call uncertain. V lost 10 bases to trimming and J lost 4 bases, with 7 bases between them. The CDR3 contains 10 residues. The CDR3, as DNA: TGTGCCACCCGGCGCTATGGCTACACCTTC. It specifies CATRRYGYTF.

This sequence joins TRBV7-2 and TRBJ2-7; 9 bases agree with TRBD2. The CDR3 loop spans 16 amino acids. Germline CDR1 is SGHTA and CDR2 is FQGNSA. V dropped 3 bases and J dropped 2; count of bases not matched to a gene: 8. DNA for the CDR3: TGTGCCAGCAGCTTTGGGGCTAGCGGGAATGCCTACGAGCAGTACTTC. Amino acid sequence: CASSFGASGNAYEQYF.

This chain joins TRBV2 and TRBJ1-2, with 8 bases matching TRBD1. With 6 bases clipped from V and 1 base from J, the junction kept 4 bases outside the gene matches. Germline CDR1 SNHLY, CDR2 FYNNEI. The CDR3 covers 14 residues. CDR3 coding DNA: TGTGCCAGCAGCGGACAGGGTGGTAACTATGGCTACACCTTC. This gives the protein CASSGQGGNYGYTF.

The chain has TRBV7-3 and TRBJ2-5; D is perhaps TRBD2 (6 bases). In germline, CDR1 is SGHTA, CDR2 FQGTGA. The CDR3 spans 14 residues. Trimming removed 5 bases at V and 5 bases at J, with 15 bases between. CDR3 nucleotides: TGTGCCAGCAGCGGCCCTGGAGGGCGGGAGACCCAGTACTTC. It yields the protein CASSGPGGRETQYF.